The rows below give T cell receptor beta chains drawn from one sample of a study of blood T cells in healthy people across ages. TCRdb re-analysed the 5' RACE reads in MiXCR, keeping a single row per CDR3 protein. The table has about 1.4 million distinct CDR3 sequences, roughly 60% seen once. The sample was blood. Every receptor here comes from a man aged 18 to 30 in good health. Each CDR3 is given with its conserved first and last residue. A D gene is named only where the DNA matches it firmly. Expanded clones get a size class; other rows say once, few or many, or leave the size out.

j_call v_call clone_size d_call cdr3_aa cdr3_nt
TRBJ2-7 TRBV19 - TRBD1 CASSPGQAFSYEQYF TGTGCCAGTAGTCCCGGACAGGCTTTCTCCTACGAGCAGTACTTC
TRBJ2-3 TRBV7-2 - TRBD2 CASSTQIAGGRTETQYF TGTGCCAGCAGCACACAAATAGCGGGGGGGAGAACAGAGACGCAGTATTTT
TRBJ1-2 TRBV10-3 few - CAISEAGQGGGYTF TGTGCCATCAGTGAGGCGGGTCAGGGAGGAGGCTACACCTTC
TRBJ2-5 TRBV29-1 - - CSVGALRGLWPTQYF TGCAGCGTTGGGGCCCTTAGGGGTCTTTGGCCGACCCAGTACTTC
TRBJ2-5 TRBV12-3/TRBV12-4 once - CASSLHGLKETQYF TGTGCCAGCAGTTTACATGGTCTTAAAGAGACCCAGTACTTC
TRBJ1-1 TRBV6-1 - - CASSESRGEAFF TGTGCCAGCAGTGAAAGCAGGGGAGAAGCTTTCTTT
TRBJ2-4 TRBV28 once TRBD2 CASSLRAPAGRVVGKNIQYF TGTGCCAGCAGTTTAAGGGCCCCAGCGGGGCGAGTGGTTGGCAAAAACATTCAGTACTTC
TRBJ2-7 TRBV3-1 many - CASSQENEQYF TGTGCCAGCAGCCAAGAAAACGAGCAGTACTTC
TRBJ2-7 TRBV15 - - CATSSRGAAYEQYF TGTGCCACCAGCAGCAGGGGGGCCGCCTACGAGCAGTACTTC
TRBJ2-1 TRBV4-2 - - CASSRSDGRDEQFF TGTGCCAGCAGCCGATCGGACGGGCGAGATGAGCAGTTCTTC
TRBJ2-7 TRBV3-1 once - CASSPHGSYEQYF TGTGCCAGCAGCCCACACGGCTCCTACGAGCAGTACTTC
TRBJ1-2 TRBV20-1 few - CSARTPLGDRDPYGYTF TGCAGTGCTAGAACGCCTTTGGGGGATAGGGACCCCTATGGCTACACCTTC
TRBJ2-5 TRBV7-2 - - CASSLSGRTETQYF TGTGCCAGCAGCTTATCGGGACGTACGGAGACCCAGTACTTC
TRBJ1-2 TRBV25-1 - TRBD1 CASAGQGSYGYTF TGTGCCAGCGCGGGACAGGGGAGCTATGGCTACACCTTC
TRBJ2-1 TRBV27 - - CASRGLSTNEQFF TGTGCCAGCAGGGGACTCTCAACGAATGAGCAGTTCTTC
TRBJ2-7 TRBV20-1 few - CSASEGIQYF TGCAGTGCTAGCGAGGGAATTCAGTACTTC
TRBJ2-1 TRBV13 - - CASSSDGGRNEQFF TGTGCCAGCAGCTCGGACGGAGGAAGGAATGAGCAGTTCTTC